A selection of T cell receptor beta chains follows, all from one sample in a study of blood T cell repertoires in COVID-19. The method was immunoSEQ multiplex PCR; TCRdb's version includes in-frame clones alone and lacks a portion of them. The sample has roughly 410,000 clones; over 75% are singletons. Sequencing was performed on peripheral blood. The receptors stem from a woman aged 60-75 years with COVID-19, enrolled during active disease. Both conserved end residues are part of each CDR3. The order of the fields is V gene, D gene, J gene, clone size, CDR3 protein, CDR3 DNA. A D gene is named only where the DNA matches it firmly. Size tells how often a clone was seen (once, few, many) or the class of an expanded clone, and some rows leave it out.

TRBV12-5	NA	TRBJ2-3	NA	CASGLAGGTDTQYF	TGTGCTAGTGGTTTGGCGGGGGGCACAGATACGCAGTATTTT
TRBV6-2/TRBV6-3	NA	TRBJ2-5	NA	CASSRGPNSGETQYF	TGTGCCAGCAGCCGGGGGCCCAATTCGGGAGAGACCCAGTACTTC
TRBV6-5	NA	TRBJ2-7	NA	CASMGTGSSYEQYF	TGTGCCAGCATGGGAACAGGGTCCTCCTACGAGCAGTACTTC
TRBV9	NA	TRBJ2-2	NA	CASSAEGTPEHGELFF	TGTGCCAGCAGCGCCGAAGGGACACCCGAACACGGGGAGCTGTTTTTT
TRBV30	TRBD1	TRBJ1-5	NA	CAWSFRGDRRGSNQPQHF	TGTGCCTGGAGTTTCCGAGGGGACAGACGGGGAAGCAATCAGCCCCAGCATTTT
TRBV30	TRBD2	TRBJ2-3	NA	CAWSKAGADTQYF	TGTGCCTGGAGCAAAGCGGGGGCCGATACGCAGTATTTT
TRBV5-1	NA	TRBJ1-3	many	CASSLSGEIGNTIYF	TGCGCCAGCAGCTTGAGCGGGGAGATTGGAAACACCATATATTTT
TRBV29-1	NA	TRBJ2-7	NA	CSVEDKRKAGPYEQYF	TGCAGCGTTGAAGATAAACGGAAGGCAGGGCCCTACGAGCAGTACTTC
TRBV6-4	NA	TRBJ1-4	NA	CASSNRGGVGEKLFF	TGTGCCAGCAGCAATCGAGGGGGGGTTGGTGAAAAACTGTTTTTT
TRBV3-1/TRBV3-2	NA	TRBJ2-1	NA	CASSQVALAGIYNEQFF	TGTGCCAGCAGCCAAGTCGCCCTAGCCGGGATTTACAATGAGCAGTTCTTC
TRBV6-6	TRBD2	TRBJ2-5	NA	CASTGGGEETQYF	TGTGCCAGCACGGGGGGGGGCGAAGAGACCCAGTACTTC
TRBV4-1	TRBD2	TRBJ2-1	NA	CASSQALLAGGRNEQFF	TGCGCCAGCAGCCAAGCCCTACTAGCGGGGGGGCGCAATGAGCAGTTCTTC
TRBV29-1	NA	TRBJ2-2	NA	CSVGQSGELFF	TGCAGCGTAGGACAGTCCGGGGAGCTGTTTTTT
TRBV24-1	NA	TRBJ1-5	NA	CATSDFQGTPGRSSNQPQHF	TGTGCCACCAGTGATTTCCAAGGGACGCCAGGGAGGTCTAGCAATCAGCCCCAGCATTTT
TRBV6-6	TRBD1	TRBJ1-3	NA	CASRGTGGLDTIYF	TGTGCCAGCAGGGGGACAGGGGGTTTAGACACCATATATTTT
TRBV30	NA	TRBJ1-3	NA	CAWRSGYSGNTIYF	TGTGCCTGGAGATCAGGTTACTCTGGAAACACCATATATTTT
TRBV6-5	NA	TRBJ1-1	NA	CASSPMTTGNTEAFF	TGTGCCAGCAGTCCCATGACAACCGGGAACACTGAAGCTTTCTTT
TRBV11-2	NA	TRBJ2-1	NA	CASSSFFSSEQFF	TGTGCCAGCAGCTCCTTTTTTAGCTCCGAGCAGTTCTTC
TRBV7-9	NA	TRBJ1-3	NA	CASSLLGGSGNTIYF	TGTGCCAGCAGCTTACTCGGGGGCTCTGGAAACACCATATATTTT
TRBV5-6	NA	TRBJ1-1	many	CASSLGLYTEAFF	TGTGCCAGCAGCTTGGGTCTATACACTGAAGCTTTCTTT
TRBV24-1	TRBD2	TRBJ2-3	NA	CATSDRLGGDTQYF	TGTGCCACCAGTGATCGGCTGGGAGGGGATACGCAGTATTTT
TRBV7-7	TRBD1	TRBJ1-3	NA	CASSLDRVTGNTIYF	TGTGCTAGCAGCTTAGACAGGGTGACTGGAAACACCATATATTTT
TRBV6-6	TRBD1	TRBJ1-1	NA	CASSTRQGAGTEAFF	TGTGCCAGCAGTACCAGACAGGGGGCCGGCACTGAAGCTTTCTTT
TRBV29-1	NA	TRBJ1-5	few	CSVGTGYEHQPQHF	TGCAGCGTTGGAACAGGGTACGAGCATCAGCCCCAGCATTTT
TRBV5-1	NA	TRBJ1-1	NA	CASSWRQAPAEAFF	TGCGCCAGCAGCTGGAGACAGGCCCCAGCTGAAGCTTTCTTT
TRBV5-1	TRBD1	TRBJ1-1	NA	CASSAKDRVDTEAFF	TGCGCCAGCAGCGCAAAGGACAGGGTCGACACTGAAGCTTTCTTT
TRBV4-2	NA	TRBJ2-7	NA	CASSQDPRDEQYF	TGTGCCAGCAGCCAAGATCCCAGGGACGAGCAGTACTTC
TRBV14	NA	TRBJ2-3	NA	CASSQDVGRDGDTQYF	TGTGCCAGCAGCCAAGATGTGGGGCGAGACGGAGATACGCAGTATTTT
TRBV3-1/TRBV3-2	NA	TRBJ1-2	NA	CASSQDQGLGRPWNYGYTF	TGTGCCAGCAGCCAAGATCAGGGTTTAGGAAGGCCATGGAACTATGGCTACACCTTC
TRBV5-1	NA	TRBJ2-1	NA	CASSLPGDRNEQFF	TGCGCCAGCAGCTTACCGGGGGACCGCAATGAGCAGTTCTTC
TRBV24-1	TRBD1	TRBJ1-5	NA	CATSDPGQDHSNQPQHF	TGTGCCACCAGTGATCCGGGACAGGACCATAGCAATCAGCCCCAGCATTTT
TRBV27	NA	TRBJ1-5	NA	CASSLTDRQPQHF	TGTGCCAGCAGTTTGACAGACAGACAGCCCCAGCATTTT
TRBV6-6	TRBD2	TRBJ2-3	once	CASSYMELGRGTQYF	TGTGCCAGCAGTTACATGGAGCTGGGGCGGGGGACGCAGTATTTT
TRBV18	TRBD1	TRBJ2-1	few	CASSALTGGGYNEQFF	TGTGCCAGCTCAGCTCTGACAGGGGGCGGCTACAATGAGCAGTTCTTC
TRBV5-5	NA	TRBJ2-7	NA	CASSSTVNSYEQYF	TGTGCCAGCAGCTCCACAGTGAACTCCTACGAGCAGTACTTC
TRBV9	TRBD1	TRBJ2-7	NA	CASSVEGTGGYEQYF	TGTGCCAGCAGCGTAGAAGGGACAGGGGGCTACGAGCAGTACTTC
TRBV5-1	NA	TRBJ1-6	NA	CASSLIPGPDSPLHF	TGCGCCAGCAGCTTGATTCCAGGGCCCGATTCACCCCTCCACTTT
TRBV3-1/TRBV3-2	NA	TRBJ2-7	NA	CASSQDLNGYEQYF	TGTGCCAGCAGCCAAGATCTTAACGGCTACGAGCAGTACTTC
TRBV5-8	NA	TRBJ2-2	few	CASSLGPRGGELFF	TGTGCCAGCAGCTTGGGGCCGAGAGGCGGGGAGCTGTTTTTT
TRBV5-4	TRBD2	TRBJ2-1	NA	CASSWGGGAYNEQFF	TGTGCCAGCAGCTGGGGCGGGGGGGCCTACAATGAGCAGTTCTTC
TRBV4-1	TRBD2	TRBJ2-1	NA	CASSQASGGANEQFF	TGCGCCAGCAGCCAAGCTAGCGGGGGGGCGAATGAGCAGTTCTTC
TRBV5-1	TRBD1	TRBJ1-1	NA	CASSRGGGDGTEAFF	TGCGCCAGCAGCCGAGGAGGGGGCGATGGGACTGAAGCTTTCTTT
TRBV5-1	TRBD2	TRBJ2-1	NA	CASSILAGGTYNEQFF	TGCGCCAGCAGCATCCTAGCGGGGGGGACTTATAATGAGCAGTTCTTC
TRBV24-1	TRBD2	TRBJ2-4	once	CATSDSTSGGAKNIQYF	TGTGCCACCAGTGATTCGACTAGCGGGGGGGCCAAAAACATTCAGTACTTC
TRBV3-1/TRBV3-2	NA	TRBJ1-6	NA	CASSHTRDETLHF	TGTGCCAGCAGCCACACCAGGGATGAGACCCTCCACTTT
TRBV6-4	NA	TRBJ1-2	NA	CASIEYYGYTF	TGTGCCAGCATCGAGTACTATGGCTACACCTTC
TRBV25-1	TRBD1	TRBJ1-2	NA	CASSVESGGRNYGYTF	TGTGCCAGCAGTGTCGAGTCAGGGGGCCGTAACTATGGCTACACCTTC
TRBV5-1	TRBD1	TRBJ1-2	few	CASSLGDRAGGYTF	TGCGCCAGCAGCTTGGGGGACAGGGCCGGTGGCTACACCTTC
TRBV10-2	TRBD2	TRBJ2-1	NA	CASTGASGGSYNEQFF	TGCGCCAGCACCGGGGCTAGCGGGGGAAGTTACAATGAGCAGTTCTTC
TRBV6-1	TRBD2	TRBJ2-1	NA	CASSALLAGVFDEQFF	TGTGCCAGCAGTGCCCTACTAGCGGGGGTCTTTGATGAGCAGTTCTTC
TRBV5-4	NA	TRBJ1-4	NA	CASSPPGGGKLFF	TGTGCCAGCAGCCCCCCCGGGGGGGGAAAACTGTTTTTT
TRBV5-1	TRBD1	TRBJ1-5	once	CASSRTGDSNQPQHF	TGCGCCAGCAGCCGGACAGGGGATAGCAATCAGCCCCAGCATTTT
TRBV5-5	NA	TRBJ2-3	NA	CASSLLGATDTQYF	TGTGCCAGCAGCTTGCTGGGGGCAACGGATACGCAGTATTTT
TRBV4-1	NA	TRBJ1-2	few	CASSQSHGQGWNGYTF	TGCGCCAGCAGCCAATCACATGGGCAGGGCTGGAATGGCTACACCTTC
TRBV18	NA	TRBJ2-2	NA	CASSPRLGLAGELFF	TGTGCCAGCTCACCAAGACTAGGTTTGGCCGGGGAGCTGTTTTTT
TRBV7-6	NA	TRBJ1-3	NA	CASSFGVSGNTIYF	TGTGCCAGCAGCTTCGGGGTATCGGGAAACACCATATATTTT
TRBV2	NA	TRBJ1-1	once	CASSDQSPTEAFF	TGTGCCAGCAGTGACCAGTCCCCCACTGAAGCTTTCTTT